One and the same sample provided the 27 T cell receptor beta chains below, sequenced in a study of early stage breast cancer tumors. TCRdb's table, derived via immunoSEQ multiplex PCR, lists solely in-frame clones and lacks some. The table has tens of thousands of clones, more than 60% seen once. The source material was blood. These receptors came from a person aged 55 to 75 with breast cancer.

This chain uses TRBV11-1 with TRBJ1-1; D unresolved. Trimming removed 1 base from V and 1 base from J, with 4 bases in between. The germline CDR1 and CDR2 sequences are SGHAT and FQDESV (reference sequence). CDR3 size: 13 residues. CDR3 in amino acids: CASSLGGNTEAFF. For the CDR3, the DNA is TGTGCCAGCAGCTTAGGAGGGAACACTGAAGCTTTCTTT.

The V call is TRBV2, the J call TRBJ1-2, with TRBD1 matching over 7 bases. The V gene end was trimmed by 7 bases and the J gene end by 2 bases; junction bases not matched to a gene: 4. Per the germline V gene, CDR1 is SNHLY and CDR2 is FYNNEI. CDR3 length: 13 residues. CDR3 bases: TGTGCCAGCACCTTGACAGGGAACTATGGCTACACCTTC. Protein sequence: CASTLTGNYGYTF.

This chain joins TRBV19 and TRBJ1-1; a weak D match, TRBD1 (5 bases). Germline CDR1 is LNHDA and CDR2 is SQIVND (reference sequence). Trimming took 3 bases from V and 3 from J, leaving 14 bases between them. The length of the CDR3 is 15 residues. CDR3 amino acids: CASSILGPWDTEAFF. The CDR3 nucleotides are TGTGCCAGTAGTATCTTGGGACCATGGGACACTGAAGCTTTCTTT.

The chain has TRBV10-3 and TRBJ1-1, with no clear D. The germline V gene has CDR1 ENHRY and CDR2 SYGVKD. The CDR3 has 15 residues. The germline V and J ends were trimmed by 0 bases and 4 bases, with 12 bases remaining between them. CDR3 sequence: CAISESRLPSTEAFF. As DNA, the CDR3 is TGTGCCATCAGTGAGTCGCGACTCCCGAGCACTGAAGCTTTCTTT.

The J gene is TRBJ2-5, the V gene TRBV6-5; D is undetermined. The closer fit of TRBJ2-7 to the DNA end suggests the J call may be wrong. The CDR3 runs to 14 residues. Germline V gives CDR1 MNHEY, CDR2 SVGAGI. For the CDR3, the DNA is TGTGCCAGCAGGCGAACAGAGAACTCCTACGAGCAGTACTTC. It is translated as CASRRTENSYEQYF.

The J gene is TRBJ2-7, the V gene TRBV28, with D possibly called TRBD1 or TRBD2 (5 bases each). The CDR3 covers 14 residues. In germline, CDR1 is MDHEN, CDR2 SYDVKM. Trimming shortened V by 5 bases and J by 2 bases, and 13 bases separated the two germline ends. CDR3 nucleotides: TGTGCCAGCAGTGGTCGGGACGGAACCTACGAGCAGTACTTC. Translated: CASSGRDGTYEQYF.

This chain joins TRBV13 and TRBJ2-3, with a tentative D call TRBD2 (6 bases). The germline V gene encodes CDR1 PRHDT and CDR2 FYEKMQ (reference sequence). This CDR3 is built from 18 residues. V was trimmed by 5 bases and J by 4 bases, leaving 25 bases between them. CDR3 DNA: TGTGCCAGCAGCCCCCCCTCTGCGGAAACGGCGGGGTCAGATACGCAGTATTTT. Its translation is CASSPPSAETAGSDTQYF. Together with reference TRBV13 and TRBJ2-3, the CDR3 gives the full variable domain: AAGVIQSPRHLIKEKRETATLKCYPIPRHDTVYWYQQGPGQDPQFLISFYEKMQSDKGSIPDRFSAQQFSDYHSELNMSSLELGDSALYFCASSPPSAETAGSDTQYFGPGTRLTVL.

The rearrangement uses TRBV5-4 and TRBJ2-5; 16 nucleotides match TRBD2. CDR3 length: 15 amino acids. In germline, CDR1 is SGHNT, CDR2 YYREEE (reference sequence). Losses at the gene ends were 0 bases for V and 9 bases for J; bases not matched to a gene: 2. The CDR3 sequence is CASSLAGTSGGAQYF. The DNA of the CDR3 is TGTGCCAGCAGCTTGGCCGGGACTAGCGGGGGGGCCCAGTACTTC.

This chain joins TRBV11-2 and TRBJ1-2; D gene ambiguous. The germline CDR1 and CDR2 sequences are SGHAT and FQNNGV. This CDR3 has 14 residues. V dropped 5 bases and J dropped 3 bases, with 13 bases sitting between them. The CDR3 sequence is CASSVLQFDYGYTF. CDR3 coding DNA: TGTGCCAGCAGCGTCCTGCAGTTCGACTATGGCTACACCTTC. Full variable domain (rest looked up from reference TRBV11-2 and TRBJ1-2): EAGVAQSPRYKIIEKRQSVAFWCNPISGHATLYWYQQILGQGPKLLIQFQNNGVVDDSQLPKDRFSAERLKGVDSTLKIQPAKLEDSAVYLCASSVLQFDYGYTFGSGTRLTVV.

The V and J genes are TRBV2 and TRBJ1-4; unclear D gene. Trimming stripped 2 bases from V and 7 bases from J, with 8 bases between. This CDR3 region has 13 residues. CDR1 is SNHLY, CDR2 FYNNEI, per germline. This CDR3 reads CASSEYGVEKLFF. In nucleotides, the CDR3 is TGTGCCAGCAGTGAATACGGAGTTGAAAAACTGTTTTTT.

J is TRBJ2-2 and V is TRBV5-1, with a possible D match to TRBD2 (6 bases). The CDR3 extends over 16 amino acids. Germline CDR1 and CDR2: SGHRS and YFSETQ. V dropped 5 bases and J dropped 7 bases, with 21 bases sitting between them. The CDR3, as DNA: TGCGCCAGCAGGGAGGGAGGCGGCTTTGAGGTCGGGGAGCTGTTTTTT. It specifies CASREGGGFEVGELFF.

The chain uses TRBV28 and TRBJ2-3; D is perhaps TRBD1 (7 bases). With 4 bases removed from V and 3 bases from J, the gap between germline ends came to 17 bases. This CDR3 has 16 amino acids. CDR1 is MDHEN and CDR2 is SYDVKM in the germline V gene. Here the CDR3 DNA reads TGTGCCAGCAGTTCCGTCACAGGGGCGGGAACAGATACGCAGTATTTT. Protein product: CASSSVTGAGTDTQYF.

The J gene is TRBJ2-1, the V gene TRBV21-1; TRBD2 is the table's D call, not checked against the DNA. TRBV21-1 is designated a pseudogene. CDR3 length: 15 residues. CDR3 region: CASGAPSGTSAKQFF. CDR3 bases: TGTGCCAGCGGGGCCCCTTCGGGGACTAGCGCAAAGCAGTTCTTC.

The chain employs TRBV28 and TRBJ1-4; no clear D gene. CDR1 and CDR2 (germline): MDHEN, SYDVKM. This CDR3 has 11 residues. V lost 9 bases to trimming and J lost 8 bases, with 10 bases between them. The CDR3 coding sequence is TGTGCCAGTACTCGGGGAGAAAAACTGTTTTTT. Encoded protein: CASTRGEKLFF.

This clone was seen a handful of times. The V and J genes are TRBV19 and TRBJ2-1, with D possibly TRBD1 on 5 matching bases. The CDR3 runs 15 residues. V gave up 3 bases and J gave up 5 bases, with 14 bases separating them. Germline V gene sequence: CDR1 LNHDA, CDR2 SQIVND (reference sequence). The CDR3 reads CASSMVRQGDNEQFF. The CDR3 DNA is TGTGCCAGTAGTATGGTACGGCAGGGCGACAATGAGCAGTTCTTC.

The rearrangement joins TRBV7-3 to TRBJ2-3; no reliable D call. The V end lost 5 bases, the J end lost 1 base, and 10 bases lay between the germline ends. The germline V gene encodes CDR1 SGHTA and CDR2 FQGTGA. The CDR3 is 14 residues long. The CDR3 region has the DNA TGTGCCAGCAGCCCCGGTGGTGGCACAGATACGCAGTATTTT. Translating it yields CASSPGGGTDTQYF.

A few counts support this clone. The V gene is TRBV6-1, the J gene TRBJ1-2, with D hard to call. The V gene lost 6 bases and the J gene lost 0 bases, with 11 bases spanning the gap. Germline loops: CDR1 MNHNS, CDR2 SASEGT. The CDR3 has 14 amino acids. CDR3 nucleotides: TGTGCCAGCAGCCTATCAGGAGCTAACTATGGCTACACCTTC. It translates to CASSLSGANYGYTF.

The V gene is TRBV2, the J gene TRBJ2-1, with TRBD2 matching over 9 bases. The V segment lost 4 bases and the J segment 0 bases; nucleotides outside the gene matches: 10. The length of the CDR3 is 18 residues. Germline V CDR1 and CDR2: SNHLY, FYNNEI. The CDR3 sequence: CASSAPLAGTSSYNEQFF. The DNA of the CDR3 is TGTGCCAGCAGTGCCCCCCTAGCGGGGACGAGCTCCTACAATGAGCAGTTCTTC.

The chain employs TRBV10-2 and TRBJ2-5; 10 positions match TRBD2. The CDR3 totals 15 residues. Germline CDR1 is WSHSY and CDR2 is SAAADI. V trimming: 3 bases; J trimming: 5 bases; junction bases outside the gene matches: 6. The DNA for the CDR3 is TGCGCCAGCAGTGATTTAGCGGGGGGCCGGGAGACCCAGTACTTC. Translated: CASSDLAGGRETQYF.

CDR3 DNA sequence: TGTGCCAGCCACCCGCAGGGGGATATGACAGATACGCAGTATTTT. Amino acids: CASHPQGDMTDTQYF. The chain carries TRBV6-5 and TRBJ2-3; 7 bases match TRBD1. In germline, CDR1 is MNHEY, CDR2 SVGAGI. Trimming took 8 bases from V and 3 from J; bases not matched to a gene: 11. The CDR3 runs 15 residues.

This chain uses TRBV7-2 with TRBJ2-4; D ambiguous. Germline V gene data show CDR1 as SGHTA and CDR2 as FQGNSA. The CDR3 runs to 14 residues. Trimming removed 1 base at V and 11 bases at J, with 15 bases between. CDR3 coding DNA: TGTGCCAGCAGCTTAGGCCGGGTCTCACCCTTTCAGTACTTC. As protein: CASSLGRVSPFQYF.

This chain uses TRBV28 with TRBJ2-5; D remains unclear. Trimming took off 3 bases at V and 3 bases at J, with 14 bases between the two ends. This CDR3 region has 15 residues. The V gene's germline CDR1 is MDHEN and CDR2 SYDVKM. The CDR3 coding sequence is TGTGCCAGCAGTTTCCCCGCCAGAGGTAAAGAGACCCAGTACTTC. Amino acid sequence: CASSFPARGKETQYF. The full variable domain, in which reference TRBV28 and TRBJ2-5 provide the parts outside the CDR3, is DVKVTQSSRYLVKRTGEKVFLECVQDMDHENMFWYRQDPGLGLRLIYFSYDVKMKEKGDIPEGYSVSREKKERFSLILESASTNQTSMYLCASSFPARGKETQYFGPGTRLLVL.

The chain joins TRBV6-7 to TRBJ2-7; a weak D match, TRBD1 (7 bases). TRBV6-7 is an ORF, with its function uncertain. This CDR3 is 21 amino acids long. The V end was cut by 0 bases, the J end by 4 bases, with 31 bases between. Here the CDR3 reads CASSYSWLGGLHPGQKYEQYF. CDR3 nucleotides: TGTGCCAGCAGTTACTCGTGGCTTGGGGGGCTGCACCCGGGACAGAAGTACGAGCAGTACTTC.

The chain recombines TRBV11-2 with TRBJ2-3, with D perhaps TRBD1 or TRBD2 (5 bases each). There are 14 residues in the CDR3. Germline-derived CDR1 and CDR2 are SGHAT and FQNNGV. The germline V and J ends were trimmed by 4 bases and 2 bases, with 10 bases remaining between them. CDR3: CASSSEGLTDTQYF. CDR3 sequence (DNA): TGTGCCAGCAGCTCCGAGGGGCTCACAGATACGCAGTATTTT.

A word on this clone: One end of the junction fails to match germline, which may point to a read error. This chain joins TRBV28 and TRBJ2-5, with D perhaps TRBD2 (5 bases). Germline values: CDR1 MDHEN, CDR2 SYDVKM. The CDR3 has 12 residues. CDR3 coding DNA: TGTGCCACCAGTGGGGAAGGGAGACCCCAGTACTTC. Its protein is CATSGEGRPQYF.

The genes are TRBV11-2 and TRBJ2-7; TRBD1 matches at 7 bases. This CDR3 region has 17 residues. V was pared by 0 bases and J by 2 bases, with 10 bases of the junction left unmatched. The germline V gene has CDR1 SGHAT and CDR2 FQNNGV. For the CDR3, the DNA is TGTGCCAGCAGCTTAGATCGAAGAAGGGGGCAACCCTACGAGCAGTACTTC. Translating gives CASSLDRRRGQPYEQYF.

The genes are TRBV5-6 and TRBJ2-1; D uncertain. This CDR3 is 15 amino acids long. Germline V gene lookup returns CDR1 SGHDT and CDR2 YYEEEE. Trimming left V 2 bases short and J 15 bases short, with 24 bases between. CDR3 nucleotide sequence: TGTGCCAGCAGCTTCAAATTTACAGATTGGGTGGTTTGGTTCTTC. Protein: CASSFKFTDWVVWFF.